This T cell receptor (beta chain) appears in the sequencing data of a study of blood T cell repertoires in COVID-19. Libraries were prepared by immunoSEQ multiplex PCR; TCRdb keeps only in-frame clonotypes and omits some of them. The table shows around 100,000 clones, with around 83% occurring only once. The CDR3 loop spans 13 amino acids. V lost 4 bases and J lost 5, with 12 bases in between. The germline V gene has CDR1 LGHNA and CDR2 YSLEER. The TCR sequence derives from a middle-aged man with acute or convalescent COVID-19. Source material: peripheral blood. The chain joins TRBV4-3 to TRBJ2-7; maybe TRBD2 (6 bases). The CDR3 nucleotides read TGCGCCAGCAGCCGAAGCTCGGGGGACGAGCAGTACTTC. Its translation is CASSRSSGDEQYF.